Only a few counts were recorded for the clone carrying this T cell receptor (beta chain). Its cognate antigen is unknown. The sample is drawn from a study of cytomegalovirus exposure and HLA in healthy donors. Broader study findings: A few of the chains that were CMV-associated were confirmed in vitro to be specific for CMV antigens. A later analysis appeared to link common viral pathogens to several of the most significant clusters.

Primers: 60 Vbeta forward and 13 Jbeta reverse. In the source study's methods: Around 10 million of the about 80 million unique TCR beta chains counted in a later analysis were shared. TCRdb keeps only in-frame clones here, not all; method: immunoSEQ multiplex PCR. That table is the source of V, J and clone size, and D and trimming were worked out from the DNA. The table lists 150,000 to 200,000 clones, about 80% of them singletons. The sample comprised PBMCs. This TCR came from a woman aged 40-49 years in good health and CMV-seronegative.

In DNA, the CDR3 is TGTGCCAGCAGATCGACTAGCGGGAGCACCGGGGAGCTGTTTTTT. Translating gives CASRSTSGSTGELFF. The chain links TRBV7-3 to TRBJ2-2; TRBD2 aligns across 12 bases. The CDR3 has 15 amino acids. V dropped 6 bases and J dropped 4; count of bases not matched to a gene: 3. The germline V gene has CDR1 SGHTA and CDR2 FQGTGA. The full variable domain, with the rest looked up from reference TRBV7-3 and TRBJ2-2, is GAGVSQTPSNKVTEKGKYVELRCDPISGHTALYWYRQSLGQGPEFLIYFQGTGAADDSGLPNDRFFAVRPEGSVSTLKIQRTERGDSAVYLCASRSTSGSTGELFFGEGSRLTVL.